This T cell receptor beta chain was identified during a study of cytomegalovirus exposure and HLA in healthy donors. Looking at the study overall: Among the 370 or so donors who were genotyped, roughly 86% fell in the genetic ancestry cluster that is associated with self-reported Caucasian donors.

In germline, CDR1 is MNHEY, CDR2 SMNVEV (reference sequence). This CDR3 contains 14 residues. Findings and limits, study-wide: A later analysis showed TCR association rates differing by HLA locus, peaking at DRB1 and lowest at HLA-C. Across donors, sequencing depth was assumed by presence/absence analyses to be roughly uniform. There were some V segments, including TRBV6-2 and TRBV6-3, excluded as indistinguishable.

It was with 60 Vbeta and 13 Jbeta primers that the PCR ran. TCRdb's table, derived via immunoSEQ multiplex PCR, lists solely in-frame clones and lacks some. Of some 170,000 clones listed, roughly 80% are singletons. This clone occurred once. Its antigen is unidentified. The germline gene is not matched at one end of the junction; a read error may be the cause. Sequenced input: PBMCs. This receptor was obtained from a woman between 50 and 59 years old in good health and CMV-seronegative. The rearrangement links TRBV27 to TRBJ2-1; D is undetermined. The CDR3 here is CASRLLKAPHEQFF. The CDR3 nucleotides read TGTGCCAGCAGGTTATTAAAAGCCCCCCATGAGCAGTTCTTC.